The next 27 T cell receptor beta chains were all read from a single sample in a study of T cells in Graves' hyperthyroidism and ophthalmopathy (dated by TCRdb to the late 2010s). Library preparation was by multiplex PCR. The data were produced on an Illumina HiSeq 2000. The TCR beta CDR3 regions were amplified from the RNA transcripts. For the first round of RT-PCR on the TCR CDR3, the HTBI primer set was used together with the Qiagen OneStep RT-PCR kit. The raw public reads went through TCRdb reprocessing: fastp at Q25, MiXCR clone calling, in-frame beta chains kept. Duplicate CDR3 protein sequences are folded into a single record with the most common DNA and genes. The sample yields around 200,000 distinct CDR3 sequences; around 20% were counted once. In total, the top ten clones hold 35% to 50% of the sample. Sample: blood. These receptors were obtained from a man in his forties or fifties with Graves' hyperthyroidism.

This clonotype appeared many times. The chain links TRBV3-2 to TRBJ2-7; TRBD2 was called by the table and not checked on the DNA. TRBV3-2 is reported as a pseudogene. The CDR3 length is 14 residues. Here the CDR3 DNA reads TGTGCCAGCATGCGGGGGGAGGTCTCCTACGAGCAGTACTTC. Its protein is CASMRGEVSYEQYF.

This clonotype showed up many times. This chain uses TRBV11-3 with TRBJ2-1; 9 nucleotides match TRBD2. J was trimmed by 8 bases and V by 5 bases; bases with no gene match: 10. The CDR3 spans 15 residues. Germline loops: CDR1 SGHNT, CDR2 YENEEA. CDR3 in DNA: TGTGCCAGCAGCCCCAGGGCGAGCGGGGGGTATGAGCAGTTCTTC. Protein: CASSPRASGGYEQFF.

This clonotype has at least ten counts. The CDR3 sequence is CASSYSIYAGGYEQYF. CDR3 bases: TGTGCCAGCAGTTACTCGATTTACGCAGGGGGCTACGAGCAGTACTTC. The chain recombines TRBV6-2 or TRBV6-3 with TRBJ2-7; 7 bases are a match to TRBD1. The CDR3 spans 16 residues. Germline V gives CDR1 MNHEY, CDR2 SVGEGT. Germline trimming cut 0 bases from V and 3 bases from J; bases unmatched to any gene: 8.

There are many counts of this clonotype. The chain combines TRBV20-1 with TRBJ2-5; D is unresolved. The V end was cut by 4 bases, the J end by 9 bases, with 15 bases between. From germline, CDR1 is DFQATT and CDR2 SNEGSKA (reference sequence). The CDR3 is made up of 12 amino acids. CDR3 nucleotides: TGCAGTGCTATAAGACGGTCTGAGGCCCAGTACTTC. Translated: CSAIRRSEAQYF.

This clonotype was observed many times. The CDR3 nucleotides are TGTGCCAGCAGTCCCGGGACCGCCACTGAAGCTTTCTTT. Encoded protein: CASSPGTATEAFF. The rearrangement joins TRBV27 to TRBJ1-1; possible D gene TRBD1, 5 bases. Germline CDR1 reads MNHEY; CDR2 reads SMNVEV (reference sequence). CDR3 length: 13 amino acids. Trimming took off 5 bases at V and 4 bases at J, with 11 bases between the two ends.

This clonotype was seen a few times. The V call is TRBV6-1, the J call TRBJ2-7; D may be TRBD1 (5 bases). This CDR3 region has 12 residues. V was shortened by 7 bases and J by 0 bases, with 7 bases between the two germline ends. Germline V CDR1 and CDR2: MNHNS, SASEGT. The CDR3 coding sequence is TGTGCCAGCAACAGGCCCTCCTACGAGCAGTACTTC. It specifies CASNRPSYEQYF.

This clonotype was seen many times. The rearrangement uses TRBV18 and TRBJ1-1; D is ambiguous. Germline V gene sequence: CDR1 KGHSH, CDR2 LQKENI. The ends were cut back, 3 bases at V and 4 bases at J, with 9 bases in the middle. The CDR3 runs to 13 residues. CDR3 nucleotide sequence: TGTGCCAGCTCACCTTCAGGATTCACTGAAGCTTTCTTT. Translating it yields CASSPSGFTEAFF.

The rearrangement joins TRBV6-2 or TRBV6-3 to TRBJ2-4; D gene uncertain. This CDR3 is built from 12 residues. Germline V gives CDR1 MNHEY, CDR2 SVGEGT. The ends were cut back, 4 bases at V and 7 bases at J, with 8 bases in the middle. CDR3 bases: TGTGCCAGCAGTTCCCCCGTGAACATTCAGTACTTC. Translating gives CASSSPVNIQYF.

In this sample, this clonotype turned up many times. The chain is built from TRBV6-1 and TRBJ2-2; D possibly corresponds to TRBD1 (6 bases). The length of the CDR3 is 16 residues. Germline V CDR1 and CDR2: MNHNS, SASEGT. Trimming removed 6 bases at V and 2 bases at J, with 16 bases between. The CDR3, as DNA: TGTGCCAGCAGGACGAGATTACAGGGCAACACCGGGGAGCTGTTTTTT. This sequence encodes CASRTRLQGNTGELFF.

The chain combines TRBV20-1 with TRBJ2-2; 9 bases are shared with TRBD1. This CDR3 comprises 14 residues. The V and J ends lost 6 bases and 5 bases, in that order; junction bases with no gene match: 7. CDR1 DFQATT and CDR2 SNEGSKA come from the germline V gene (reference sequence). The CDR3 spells CSASTGGGTGELFF. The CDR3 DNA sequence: TGCAGTGCCTCGACAGGGGGAGGTACCGGGGAGCTGTTTTTT.

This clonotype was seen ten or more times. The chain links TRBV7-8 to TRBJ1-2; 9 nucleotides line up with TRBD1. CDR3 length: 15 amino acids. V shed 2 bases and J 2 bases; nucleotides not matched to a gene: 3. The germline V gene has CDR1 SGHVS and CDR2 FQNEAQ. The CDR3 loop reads CASSLWTGENYGYTF. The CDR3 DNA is TGTGCCAGCAGCTTATGGACAGGGGAAAACTATGGCTACACCTTC.

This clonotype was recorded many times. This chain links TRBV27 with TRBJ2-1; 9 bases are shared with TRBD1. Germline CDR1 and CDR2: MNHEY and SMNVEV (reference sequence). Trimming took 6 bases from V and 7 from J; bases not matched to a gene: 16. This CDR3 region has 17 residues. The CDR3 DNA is TGTGCCAGCAGCGTAATTGGGACAGGGAGGTCTGGGAATGAGCAGTTCTTC. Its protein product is CASSVIGTGRSGNEQFF.

In nucleotides, the CDR3 is TGCGCCAGCAGCCTAGGACAGGGGACTGGAGGTGGCTACACCTTC. This sequence encodes CASSLGQGTGGGYTF. The chain employs TRBV4-1 and TRBJ1-2, with 9 positions matching TRBD1. The trim removed 4 bases at V and 7 bases at J, leaving 10 bases unmatched. The CDR3 runs to 15 residues. Germline CDR1 MGHRA, CDR2 YSYEKL.

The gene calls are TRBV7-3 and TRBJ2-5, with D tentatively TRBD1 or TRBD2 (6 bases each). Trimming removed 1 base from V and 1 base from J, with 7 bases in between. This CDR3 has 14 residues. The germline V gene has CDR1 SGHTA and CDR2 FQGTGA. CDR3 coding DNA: TGTGCCAGCAGCTTAAAGGGGGGCCAAGAGACCCAGTACTTC. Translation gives CASSLKGGQETQYF.

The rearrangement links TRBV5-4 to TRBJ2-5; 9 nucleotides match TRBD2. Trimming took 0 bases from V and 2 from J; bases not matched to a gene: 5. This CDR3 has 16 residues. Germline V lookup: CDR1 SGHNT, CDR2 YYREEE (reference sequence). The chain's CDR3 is CASSLGGSGGQETQYF. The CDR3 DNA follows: TGTGCCAGCAGCTTGGGTGGTAGCGGGGGACAAGAGACCCAGTACTTC.

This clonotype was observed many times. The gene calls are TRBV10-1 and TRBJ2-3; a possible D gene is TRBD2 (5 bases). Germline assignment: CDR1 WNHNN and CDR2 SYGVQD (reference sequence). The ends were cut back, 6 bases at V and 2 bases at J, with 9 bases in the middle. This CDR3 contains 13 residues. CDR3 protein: CASRDSNTDTQYF. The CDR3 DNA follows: TGCGCCAGCAGGGACTCCAACACAGATACGCAGTATTTT.

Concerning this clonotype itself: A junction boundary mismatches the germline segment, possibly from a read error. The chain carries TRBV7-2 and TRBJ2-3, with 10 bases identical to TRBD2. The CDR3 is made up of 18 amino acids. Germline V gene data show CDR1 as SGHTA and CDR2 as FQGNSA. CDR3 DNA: TGTGCCAGTAGCTTCCTCTCTAGCGGGGGCGCGCTTACAGATACGCAGTATTTT. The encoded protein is CASSFLSSGGALTDTQYF.

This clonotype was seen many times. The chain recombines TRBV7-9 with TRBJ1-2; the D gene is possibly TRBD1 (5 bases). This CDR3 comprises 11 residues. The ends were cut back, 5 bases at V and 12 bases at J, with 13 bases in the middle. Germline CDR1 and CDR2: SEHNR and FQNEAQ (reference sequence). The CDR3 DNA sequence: TGTGCCAGCAGCCGGGGGGGGGTCAACACCTTC. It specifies CASSRGGVNTF.

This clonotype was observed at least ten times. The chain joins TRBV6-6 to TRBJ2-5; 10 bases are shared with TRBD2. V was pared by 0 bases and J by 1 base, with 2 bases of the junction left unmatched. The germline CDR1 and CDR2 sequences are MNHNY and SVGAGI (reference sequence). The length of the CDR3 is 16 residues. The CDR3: CASSYSLAGFQETQYF. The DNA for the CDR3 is TGTGCCAGCAGTTACTCACTAGCGGGGTTCCAAGAGACCCAGTACTTC.

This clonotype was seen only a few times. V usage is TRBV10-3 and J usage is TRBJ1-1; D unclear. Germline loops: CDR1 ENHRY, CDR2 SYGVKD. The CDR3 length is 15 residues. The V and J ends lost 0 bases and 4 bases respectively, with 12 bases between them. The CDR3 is CAISESNGMSTEAFF. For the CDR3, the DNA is TGTGCCATCAGTGAGTCGAACGGCATGAGCACTGAAGCTTTCTTT.

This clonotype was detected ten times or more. The CDR3 bases are TGTGCCAGCAGCGAAGCCTCCCGGGACAGCCTCTACGAGCAGTACTTC. Its translation is CASSEASRDSLYEQYF. The V call is TRBV9, the J call TRBJ2-7; TRBD1 aligns across 7 bases. V trimming: 3 bases; J trimming: 3 bases; junction bases outside the gene matches: 12. The germline V gene encodes CDR1 SGDLS and CDR2 YYNGEE. CDR3 size: 16 residues.

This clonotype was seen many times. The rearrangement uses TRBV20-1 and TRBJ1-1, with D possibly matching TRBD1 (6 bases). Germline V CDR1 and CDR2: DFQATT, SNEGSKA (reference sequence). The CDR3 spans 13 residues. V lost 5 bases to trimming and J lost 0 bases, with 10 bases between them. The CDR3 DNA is TGCAGTGCTGTTAGACAGGTGAACACTGAAGCTTTCTTT. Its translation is CSAVRQVNTEAFF.

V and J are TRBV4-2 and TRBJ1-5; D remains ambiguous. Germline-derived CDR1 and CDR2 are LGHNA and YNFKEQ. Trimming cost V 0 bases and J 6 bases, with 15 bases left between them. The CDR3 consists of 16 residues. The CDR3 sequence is CASSQDERGSGQPQHF. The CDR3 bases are TGTGCCAGCAGCCAAGATGAGCGTGGGTCGGGTCAGCCCCAGCATTTT.

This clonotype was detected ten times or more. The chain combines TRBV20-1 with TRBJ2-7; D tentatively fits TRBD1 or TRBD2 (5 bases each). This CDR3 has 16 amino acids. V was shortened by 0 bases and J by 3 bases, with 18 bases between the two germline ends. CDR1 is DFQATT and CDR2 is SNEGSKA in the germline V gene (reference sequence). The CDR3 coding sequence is TGCAGTGCTAGAGATCTTGGGACCGTCGGCTACTACGAGCAGTACTTC. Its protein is CSARDLGTVGYYEQYF.

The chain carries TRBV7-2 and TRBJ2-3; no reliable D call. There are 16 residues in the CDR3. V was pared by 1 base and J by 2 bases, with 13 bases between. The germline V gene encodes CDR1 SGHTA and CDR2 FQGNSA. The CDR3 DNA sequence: TGTGCCAGCAGCTTAGGACGTTTAATTTTCACAGATACGCAGTATTTT. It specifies CASSLGRLIFTDTQYF.

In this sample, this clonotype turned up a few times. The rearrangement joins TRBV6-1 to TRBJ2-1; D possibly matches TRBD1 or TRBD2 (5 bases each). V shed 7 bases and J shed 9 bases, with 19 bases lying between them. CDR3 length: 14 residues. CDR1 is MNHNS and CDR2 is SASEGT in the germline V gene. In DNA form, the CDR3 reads TGTGCCAGCACCTCCGGGACCCTAGCCAGTGAGCAGTTCTTC. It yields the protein CASTSGTLASEQFF.

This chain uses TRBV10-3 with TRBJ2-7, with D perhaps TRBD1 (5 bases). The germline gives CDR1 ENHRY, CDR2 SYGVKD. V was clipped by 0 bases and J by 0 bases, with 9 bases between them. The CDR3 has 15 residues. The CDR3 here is CAISESWGPSYEQYF. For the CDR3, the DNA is TGTGCCATCAGTGAGTCGTGGGGCCCCTCCTACGAGCAGTACTTC.